The entry that follows covers one T cell receptor beta chain sequence. It has no known antigen specificity. No much larger clone exists at a distance of one base, and base qualities are not known. Per the publication, the treatment or condition label means: allogeneic hematopoietic cell transplantation with graft depleted of TCRalphabeta T cells and CD19 B cells. Transplant recipients were children who received TCRalphabeta/CD19-depleted allogeneic hematopoietic cell grafts. This sample was taken from a study of T-cell reconstitution after alpha-beta-depleted transplantation in children (dated by TCRdb to the mid-2010s). Turning to the overall study: Using TCR repertoire profiling, the study followed T-cell immune reconstitution in a quantitative way in children after TCRalphabeta/CD19-depleted allogeneic hematopoietic cell transplantation. General study outcomes and caveats: The apparently early recovery of alphabetaT-cell counts about two months after transplant reportedly depended on only several hundred rapidly expanded clones that came from non-depleted graft cells. Over subsequent months, a decline in hyperexpanded clone frequencies was noted, and after one year, T-cell counts and TCRbeta diversity were mostly ascribed to newly produced T cells. In some patients, high TCRbeta diversity at day 60 was attributed to recipient T cells and intrathymic progenitors that had survived conditioning.

From the cysteine through the phenylalanine, the CDR3 covers 19 amino acids. Of the read, only the CDR3 DNA is kept; its 57 bases are in frame from base 1. V sheds 6 bases and J sheds 0 bases, leaving 26 bases between their ends. According to the germline V gene, CDR1 reads MDHEN and CDR2 reads SYDVKM. Receptor amplification or capture employed PCR. The sequencer was an Illumina HiSeq 2500. To normalize quantification of the TCRbeta repertoire, the TCR libraries were built with molecular barcoding that relied on unique molecular identifiers. The raw public data were reprocessed by TCRdb itself: fastp quality trimming at Q25, MiXCR clonotype calling, in-frame beta chains only. Merged by CDR3 protein, the rows form single entries marked with the most common genes and DNA. Across this sample there are a few hundred thousand distinct CDR3 sequences, with 10% to 15% seen only once. The top ten constitute approximately 2% of the sample.

The receptor comes from a male patient between 5 and 17 years old who had a stem cell transplant for acute myeloid leukemia, so the T cells may come from the graft donor. The chain uses TRBV28 and TRBJ2-5; a tentative D match to TRBD1 spans 6 bases. The specimen was PBMCs, mostly from graft donor cells, collected 360 days after TCRalphabeta/CD19-depleted stem cell transplant. CDR3 sequence: CASSRLTKTGVGNQETQYF. The bases read TGTGCCAGCAGCCGCTTAACTAAGACAGGAGTCGGGAACCAAGAGACCCAGTACTTC.